The 28 T cell receptor beta chains in this list originate from one sample, sequenced in a study of vaccination and CD4 T cells after COVID-19. Treatment in this sample: roughly 11-day PBMC culture with coronavirus spike peptide pools or control peptides (ViraFEST assay). Harvesting of the unexposed donor's CD4+ T cells predated the COVID-19 pandemic (2011-2018). These receptors have no identified antigens. The Oncomine TCR Beta short-read assay was what sequenced the DNA obtained from cultured CD4+ T cells. Scientists extracted genomic DNA from CD4+ T cells grown in culture. TCRdb re-analysed the PCR reads in MiXCR, keeping a single row per CDR3 protein. Here the sample spans some 8,600 distinct CDR3 sequences, around 41% being singletons. Sample: CD4+ T cells from blood, cultured in vitro. All receptors derive from a human donor in good health.

This clonotype was picked up a small number of times. The chain links TRBV20-1 to TRBJ2-7, with TRBD2 matching 8 bases. The germline gives CDR1 DFQATT, CDR2 SNEGSKA (reference sequence). This CDR3 spans 14 amino acids. The junction had 10 bases not matched to a gene; V was cut back by 6 bases and J by 3 bases. CDR3: CSALVSGKVYEQYF. CDR3 bases: TGCAGTGCCCTGGTTAGCGGGAAGGTCTACGAGCAGTACTTC.

The genes are TRBV19 and TRBJ2-4; TRBD2 is a possible D gene (5 bases). Trimming stripped 10 bases from V and 0 bases from J, with 13 bases between. This CDR3 spans 14 amino acids. The germline gives CDR1 LNHDA, CDR2 SQIVND (reference sequence). DNA of the CDR3: TGTGCCAACCCCCGGGGTCTAGCCAAAAACATTCAGTACTTC. This translates into CANPRGLAKNIQYF.

This clonotype was counted between two and nine times. The chain is built from TRBV21-1 and TRBJ2-5. TRBV21-1 is an annotated pseudogene. This CDR3 is built from 11 residues. The CDR3 loop is CARKDGETQYF. The DNA of the CDR3 is TGTGCCAGAAAGGATGGAGAGACCCAGTACTTC.

This clonotype was observed a handful of times. J is TRBJ2-3 and V is TRBV20-1; D is possibly TRBD2 (5 bases). V was trimmed by 3 bases and J by 0 bases, leaving 10 bases between them. The germline V gene has CDR1 DFQATT and CDR2 SNEGSKA (reference sequence). The CDR3 has 14 amino acids. In nucleotides, the CDR3 is TGCAGTGCTAGGTTAGGAGGCAGCACAGATACGCAGTATTTT. Protein sequence: CSARLGGSTDTQYF.

This clonotype has just one count. The rearrangement links TRBV7-3 to TRBJ2-7, with D hard to call. The CDR3 totals 12 residues. Between the trimmed V and J ends, which lost 2 bases and 3 bases, there was a span of 5 bases. Germline values: CDR1 SGHTA, CDR2 FQGTGA. In nucleotides, the CDR3 is TGTGCCAGCAGCTTACTCTACTACGAGCAGTACTTC. Translated: CASSLLYYEQYF.

This rearrangement joins TRBV20-1 to TRBJ2-1, with 7 bases lining up with TRBD1. The germline V gene has CDR1 DFQATT and CDR2 SNEGSKA (reference sequence). This CDR3 spans 14 amino acids. The ends lost 2 bases at V and 10 bases at J; junction bases unmatched: 11. CDR3 nucleotide sequence: TGCAGTGCTAGACCGGACAGGCTAATCGGGGAGCAGTTCTTC. It is translated as CSARPDRLIGEQFF.

This clonotype came up a few times. The CDR3 bases are TGCAGTGCTAGCACCGGGACACGGTATAATTCACCCCTCCACTTT. Its protein product is CSASTGTRYNSPLHF. This chain connects TRBV20-1 to TRBJ1-6; D may be TRBD1 (6 bases). This CDR3 has 15 residues. V gave up 3 bases and J gave up 4 bases, with 13 bases separating them. Germline V gene data show CDR1 as DFQATT and CDR2 as SNEGSKA (reference sequence).

The V call is TRBV10-3, the J call TRBJ2-1; no reliable D call. The CDR3 consists of 12 residues. V was pared by 4 bases and J by 5 bases, with 6 bases between. Germline CDR1 and CDR2: ENHRY and SYGVKD. For the CDR3, the DNA is TGTGCCATCAGTGTTAACAACAATGAGCAGTTCTTC. Its translation: CAISVNNNEQFF.

This chain uses TRBV21-1 with TRBJ2-5; TRBD1 is the table's D call, not checked against the DNA. TRBV21-1 is a pseudogene. The CDR3 consists of 15 residues. The DNA for the CDR3 is TGTGCCAGCAGCACTGAGGACAGGGTGAGAGAGACCCAGTACTTC. Residues: CASSTEDRVRETQYF.

The chain uses TRBV7-2 and TRBJ2-3; maybe TRBD2 (5 bases). The CDR3 has 16 residues. The V and J ends lost 2 bases and 0 bases respectively, with 12 bases between them. Germline CDR1 SGHTA, CDR2 FQGNSA. This CDR3 reads CASSLRSTGSTDTQYF. The CDR3 coding sequence is TGTGCCAGCAGCTTACGTTCAACGGGGAGCACAGATACGCAGTATTTT. Variable domain in full (rest from reference TRBV7-2 and TRBJ2-3): GAGVSQSPSNKVTEKGKDVELRCDPISGHTALYWYRQSLGQGLEFLIYFQGNSAPDKSGLPSDRFSAERTGGSVSTLTIQRTQQEDSAVYLCASSLRSTGSTDTQYFGPGTRLTVL.

The sample holds a few counts of this clonotype. The V call is TRBV7-9, the J call TRBJ2-5; D unresolved. Deletions cut 2 bases from V and 2 bases from J, with 0 bases between. The CDR3 has 11 residues. From germline, CDR1 is SEHNR and CDR2 FQNEAQ (reference sequence). The CDR3 is CASSLQETQYF. DNA of the CDR3: TGTGCCAGCAGCTTACAAGAGACCCAGTACTTC.

V is TRBV7-9 and J is TRBJ2-3, with D maybe TRBD1 (6 bases). The CDR3 runs 14 residues. Trimming took 5 bases from V and 1 from J, leaving 10 bases between them. CDR1 SEHNR and CDR2 FQNEAQ come from the germline V gene (reference sequence). The CDR3: CASSPQGRTDTQYF. The DNA for the CDR3 is TGTGCCAGCAGCCCACAGGGCCGCACAGATACGCAGTATTTT.

V is TRBV6-2 or TRBV6-3 and J is TRBJ2-7; 9 bases map to TRBD1. The CDR3 consists of 16 residues. V dropped 5 bases and J dropped 0; count of bases not matched to a gene: 8. Looked up from germline, CDR1 is MNHEY and CDR2 is SVGEGT. This CDR3 is CASSHPGQGISYEQYF. The DNA for the CDR3 is TGTGCCAGCAGTCACCCCGGACAGGGGATCTCCTACGAGCAGTACTTC.

This clonotype has just a few counts. V and J are TRBV20-1 and TRBJ2-2; D remains unclear. Germline assignment: CDR1 DFQATT and CDR2 SNEGSKA (reference sequence). The CDR3 is 13 amino acids. Trimming cost V 6 bases and J 6 bases, with 14 bases left between them. The chain's CDR3 is CSADFVGSGELFF. The CDR3, as DNA: TGCAGTGCAGATTTCGTGGGGTCCGGGGAGCTGTTTTTT.

This clonotype was observed a few times. This rearrangement joins TRBV5-4 to TRBJ2-7; 10 positions match TRBD1. This CDR3 spans 13 amino acids. Germline trimming cut 3 bases from V and 3 bases from J; bases unmatched to any gene: 0. Germline V gene sequence: CDR1 SGHNT, CDR2 YYREEE (reference sequence). The CDR3 region has the DNA TGTGCCAGCAGCTGGGACAGGGGCTACGAGCAGTACTTC. Protein: CASSWDRGYEQYF.

This chain links TRBV20-1 with TRBJ1-1, with D perhaps matching TRBD1 (6 bases). V was pared by 3 bases and J by 1 base, with 15 bases between. The CDR3 covers 15 residues. Germline V gives CDR1 DFQATT, CDR2 SNEGSKA (reference sequence). CDR3 DNA sequence: TGCAGTGCTAGGAGGGGGAGGCGGGAGAACACTGAAGCTTTCTTT. Encoded protein: CSARRGRRENTEAFF.

This chain links TRBV5-8 with TRBJ1-5, with D hard to call. CDR1 and CDR2 from the germline V gene are SGHTS and YDEGEE. The CDR3 loop spans 13 amino acids. V lost 1 base and J lost 4, with 6 bases in between. DNA for the CDR3: TGTGCCAGCAGCTTGTGGCAAAATCAGCCCCAGCATTTT. This encodes CASSLWQNQPQHF.

A few counts support this clonotype. This chain uses TRBV27 with TRBJ1-6; 7 bases are a match to TRBD1. Germline CDR1 and CDR2: MNHEY and SMNVEV (reference sequence). This CDR3 is built from 14 residues. The trim removed 6 bases at V and 8 bases at J, leaving 7 bases unmatched. CDR3 in DNA: TGTGCCAGCAGACAAAGGGGGCTGTATTCACCCCTCCACTTT. This translates into CASRQRGLYSPLHF.

This clonotype was seen a handful of times. The chain recombines TRBV20-1 with TRBJ2-2; 7 nucleotides align to TRBD1. The germline V gene has CDR1 DFQATT and CDR2 SNEGSKA (reference sequence). V lost 2 bases and J lost 2; bases outside the gene matches: 11. CDR3 length equals 17 residues. CDR3 amino acids: CSARHAARDSNTGELFF. In DNA form, the CDR3 reads TGCAGTGCTAGACATGCCGCCAGGGACAGCAACACCGGGGAGCTGTTTTTT.

In this sample, this clonotype turned up a few times. The chain uses TRBV2 and TRBJ2-7, with 7 bases lining up with TRBD1. Trimming at V came to 6 bases and at J to 5 bases, leaving 7 bases not matched to a gene. This CDR3 is 13 amino acids long. Germline V gene data show CDR1 as SNHLY and CDR2 as FYNNEI. Here the CDR3 reads CASRIWDSDEQYF. The CDR3 DNA is TGTGCCAGCAGAATTTGGGACAGTGACGAGCAGTACTTC.

This chain joins TRBV30 and TRBJ2-7; D possibly matches TRBD1 or TRBD2 (5 bases each). With 0 bases removed from V and 6 bases from J, the gap between germline ends came to 9 bases. The CDR3 loop spans 12 amino acids. In germline, CDR1 is GTSNPN, CDR2 SVGIG (reference sequence). This CDR3 reads CAWSVRGAEQYF. The CDR3 coding sequence is TGTGCCTGGAGTGTACGAGGGGCCGAGCAGTACTTC. Full variable domain (rest looked up from reference TRBV30 and TRBJ2-7): SQTIHQWPATLVQPVGSPLSLECTVEGTSNPNLYWYRQAAGRGLQLLFYSVGIGQISSEVPQNLSASRPQDRQFILSSKKLLLSDSGFYLCAWSVRGAEQYFGPGTRLTVT.

The chain carries TRBV10-3 and TRBJ2-1, with TRBD2 identical over 7 bases. Germline CDR1 reads ENHRY; CDR2 reads SYGVKD. The length of the CDR3 is 15 residues. After removal of 1 base from V and 8 bases from J, the junction contained 8 bases not matched to a gene. The CDR3 here is CAISELPAGTYEQFF. The CDR3 DNA is TGTGCCATCAGTGAGTTACCAGCGGGAACCTATGAGCAGTTCTTC.

This chain joins TRBV30 and TRBJ2-7; 7 bases align to TRBD2. This CDR3 is built from 15 residues. Germline V gene sequence: CDR1 GTSNPN, CDR2 SVGIG (reference sequence). V lost 0 bases, J lost 6 bases, and 11 bases stayed unmatched. The DNA of the CDR3 is TGTGCCTGGAGTGTACTATACGGGGGGTCCACCGAGCAGTACTTC. Encoded protein: CAWSVLYGGSTEQYF.

CDR3: CASSYPTRGAGNQPQHF. CDR3 bases: TGTGCCAGCAGTTACCCCACGCGGGGAGCGGGCAATCAGCCCCAGCATTTT. The chain employs TRBV6-2 or TRBV6-3 and TRBJ1-5, with D unresolved. The germline gives CDR1 MNHEY, CDR2 SVGEGT. V was clipped by 2 bases and J by 2 bases, with 16 bases between them. This CDR3 is built from 17 residues.

The chain couples TRBV9 to TRBJ2-2, with 8 bases aligning to TRBD2. CDR1 is SGDLS and CDR2 is YYNGEE in the germline V gene. J lost 1 base, V lost 5 bases, and 4 bases had no gene match. This CDR3 has 15 residues. Here the CDR3 reads CASSISGMNTGELFF. In DNA form, the CDR3 reads TGTGCCAGCAGTATTAGCGGGATGAACACCGGGGAGCTGTTTTTT.

V and J are TRBV7-2 and TRBJ2-5; D unresolved. The CDR3 extends over 13 amino acids. V shed 5 bases and J shed 1 base, with 8 bases lying between them. Looked up from germline, CDR1 is SGHTA and CDR2 is FQGNSA. The CDR3 DNA follows: TGTGCCAGCAGCCAATGGGTCCAAGAGACCCAGTACTTC. Its protein is CASSQWVQETQYF.

This clonotype has more than one count but fewer than ten. The chain is built from TRBV12-3 or TRBV12-4 and TRBJ2-2; D remains ambiguous. The germline V and J ends were trimmed by 8 bases and 10 bases, with 5 bases remaining between them. This CDR3 spans 9 amino acids. The CDR3 is CASGKELFF. CDR3 nucleotide sequence: TGTGCCAGCGGAAAGGAGCTGTTTTTT.

This clonotype occurred a few times. J is TRBJ1-1 and V is TRBV27; D not resolved. The germline CDR1 and CDR2 sequences are MNHEY and SMNVEV (reference sequence). There are 15 residues in the CDR3. Between the trimmed V and J ends, which lost 6 bases and 11 bases, there was a span of 25 bases. CDR3 sequence reads: CASREPALGEELAFF. Written as DNA, the CDR3 is TGTGCCAGCAGAGAACCCGCACTGGGAGAAGAGCTTGCTTTCTTT.